This T cell receptor beta chain is drawn from a study of blood T cells in healthy people across ages. Findings of the study overall: With age, beta diversity per million T cells declined roughly linearly, significantly by around 43. Unknown donor CMV status possibly confounded expanded clonotype changes.

Collection of 9.5 to 10 milliliters of peripheral blood was performed for each donor. The second PCR ran roughly 6 to 11 cycles with a sample-barcoded 5' primer and J-beta primers. TCRdb called the 5' RACE reads again in MiXCR, with one record for every CDR3 protein. The sample consists of roughly 1.5 million distinct CDR3 sequences, under 55% of them appearing once. About this clonotype itself: The antigen is undetermined.

The CDR3 is made up of 15 amino acids. J was trimmed by 0 bases and V by 4 bases; bases with no gene match: 6. In germline, CDR1 is SGHDT, CDR2 YYEEEE. The chain couples TRBV5-6 to TRBJ1-2; 7 bases line up with TRBD1. The receptor's source is a woman younger than 35 in good health. Sequencing was performed on blood. The chain's CDR3 is CASSPDRVPNYGYTF. The CDR3, as DNA: TGTGCCAGCAGCCCAGACAGGGTCCCTAACTATGGCTACACCTTC. The whole variable domain, filled in from reference TRBV5-6 and TRBJ1-2, reads DAGVTQSPTHLIKTRGQQVTLRCSPKSGHDTVSWYQQALGQGPQFIFQYYEEEERQRGNFPDRFSGHQFPNYSSELNVNALLLGDSALYLCASSPDRVPNYGYTFGSGTRLTVV.